The following is a T cell receptor beta chain sequence with its context. Which antigen it targets is not known. Base qualities are missing; no much larger clone stands one base away. This entry is derived from a study of T-cell memory formation after mild COVID-19 (dated by TCRdb to about 2021). In the study overall: TCR sequence clusters from the two donors were found to be largely donor specific. The cohort was made up of two young adult volunteers, one female and one male, who were previously healthy. T-cell clones expanding and contracting after mild COVID-19 in two donors were tracked by longitudinal TCRalpha and TCRbeta repertoire sequencing. Overall results and qualifications from the work: Balanced CD4/CD8 phenotypes were observed for clones contracting from day 15 to 85, whereas a bias towards CD4+ was observed for a second wave of clones expanding from day 15 to 37. Whether the second-wave clones peaking on day 37 were SARS-CoV-2 specific was not confirmed. Contracting CD4+ clones were located mainly in the CM and EM memory subsets, whereas CD8+ clones were found to be enriched in EMRA. The study included only a couple of mild cases, and larger cohorts that include severe cases with pre-infection samples were judged to be necessary. The detection of some responding clones in pre-infection memory suggests that pre-existing cross-reactive memory T cells joined the SARS-CoV-2 response.

TCRdb records Illumina NovaSeq 6000 as the sequencer. cDNA libraries for TCRalpha and TCRbeta were prepared by 5'RACE using constant-segment primers, with sample barcodes and unique molecular identifiers added. RNA was extracted from every sample with Trizol reagent. Amplification of the libraries took two PCR steps, and the second step added a second sample barcode plus Illumina TruSeq adapters. Sequencing of libraries was performed on an Illumina NovaSeq with 2 x 150 bp paired-end reads. On the authors' methods: With migec v1.2.7, reads were demultiplexed and then collapsed into UMI-guided consensus sequences. Using mixcr v2.1.11, UMI consensuses were aligned to TRA and TRB V and J templates and then assembled into clonotypes. Expanded or contracted clonotypes were those called significant by both edgeR and NoisET, with noise models trained on biological replicates. For edgeR calls, a false discovery rate-adjusted p below 0.01 and a log2 fold-change threshold of 1 were applied. As an exploratory analysis of dynamics, PCA with hierarchical clustering was applied to max-normalized trajectories of the 1000 most abundant clonotypes. Separately sequenced CD4+ and CD8+ repertoires were used to assign the CD4 or CD8 phenotype of responding clones. TCRdb's own reprocessing of the public reads used fastp at Q25 and MiXCR and kept productive beta chains. CDR3 protein duplicates are merged, each entry listing the most common genes and DNA. TCRdb's processing, not the authors' own work, is the source of the V and J calls. The sample data list roughly 170,000 distinct CDR3 sequences, and around a sixth of these were observed just once. The ten largest clonotypes hold roughly 3.7% of the sample.

CDR1 and CDR2 are read off the germline V gene as WSHSY and SAAADI. From the cysteine up to the phenylalanine, the CDR3 has a length of 14 residues. This entry keeps only the CDR3 DNA: 42 bases, framed from base 1. V loses 6 bases of germline sequence and J loses 8 bases, and the interval between the two ends is 16 bases. Ficoll-Paque density gradient centrifugation was the method used to isolate PBMCs. Recombination joined TRBV10-2 with TRBJ1-4; the D segment could be TRBD1, given 6 matching bases. Material: PBMCs or a T cell subset sorted from them (not recorded which). The clonotype comes from a man aged 18 to 29 who had mild COVID-19 (a few samples of this study predate the infection). The sample titles of this study are shuffled in the database, so cell type and time point are left out; the donor was told from shared clones. Here is the DNA: TGCGCCAGCAGGGATCTGGGGGGCGACGAAAAACTGTTTTTT. Translation gives CASRDLGGDEKLFF.